The 21 T cell receptor beta chains in this list originate from one sample, sequenced in a study of a mutant IDH1 vaccine in newly diagnosed glioma. Clones were sequenced by immunoSEQ multiplex PCR, and TCRdb holds only the in-frame ones, with some missing. The sample holds 50,000 to 55,000 clones; 78% are singletons and the top ten take around 5.3%. Time point specified: week 5, during vaccination. Doses consisted of 300 ug of mutant IDH1 20-mer peptide each, paired with topical imiquimod. Their cognate antigens are unknown. The material was PBMCs, obtained from a glioma patient whose treatment included an IDH1 peptide vaccine. These receptors were obtained from a man aged 45-65 years with glioma.

The genes are TRBV5-5 and TRBJ2-3, with D possibly matching TRBD1 (5 bases). Trimming removed 0 bases from V and 2 bases from J, with 13 bases in between. Germline V gene data show CDR1 as SGHKS and CDR2 as YYEKEE (reference sequence). This CDR3 spans 16 amino acids. CDR3 sequence reads: CASSLAQDRPTDTQYF. Written as DNA, the CDR3 is TGTGCCAGCAGCTTGGCACAAGACAGACCCACAGATACGCAGTATTTT.

The chain has TRBV7-9 and TRBJ2-5; D is undetermined. The CDR3 consists of 14 residues. Per germline, CDR1 SEHNR and CDR2 FQNEAQ (reference sequence). Trimming stripped 2 bases from V and 1 base from J, with 8 bases between. The CDR3 loop reads CASSLRGSQETQYF. For the CDR3, the DNA is TGTGCCAGCAGCTTAAGAGGTTCCCAAGAGACCCAGTACTTC.

CDR3 bases: TGTGCCAGTAGTATAGATTTCGGGGTGAGTGGAAATCAGCCCCAGCATTTT. Translating gives CASSIDFGVSGNQPQHF. The V and J genes are TRBV19 and TRBJ1-5; D is undetermined. The germline gives CDR1 LNHDA, CDR2 SQIVND (reference sequence). V was clipped by 0 bases and J by 4 bases, with 16 bases between them. The CDR3 runs to 17 residues.

The chain employs TRBV14 and TRBJ2-7, with 7 bases matching TRBD1. Looked up from germline, CDR1 is SGHDN and CDR2 is FVKESK. The CDR3 runs 13 residues. V dropped 4 bases and J dropped 6; count of bases not matched to a gene: 6. This CDR3 reads CASSLRAGGEQYF. The DNA of the CDR3 is TGTGCCAGCAGCCTCAGAGCAGGGGGCGAGCAGTACTTC.

This clone was found once. The chain employs TRBV6-8 and TRBJ2-5, with TRBD2 as a possible D gene (6 bases). V dropped 2 bases and J dropped 2 bases, with 9 bases sitting between them. Germline lookup yields CDR1 MNHGY and CDR2 SAAAGT. There are 14 residues in the CDR3. For the CDR3, the DNA is TGTGCCAGCAGTTACGTCGGGGGTCAAGAGACCCAGTACTTC. Its protein is CASSYVGGQETQYF.

The V gene is TRBV5-4, the J gene TRBJ1-5; no firm D call. Germline loops: CDR1 SGHNT, CDR2 YYREEE (reference sequence). The V end was cut by 0 bases, the J end by 0 bases, with 7 bases between. The CDR3 sequence is 15 residues long. The CDR3 loop reads CASSLDGLSNQPQHF. The CDR3 DNA follows: TGTGCCAGCAGCTTGGATGGTCTTAGCAATCAGCCCCAGCATTTT.

The chain couples TRBV11-2 to TRBJ2-7; the D is unclear. Per the germline V gene, CDR1 is SGHAT and CDR2 is FQNNGV. The CDR3 loop spans 14 amino acids. V lost 5 bases and J 0 bases, leaving 11 bases between the germline ends. CDR3 in amino acids: CASSLGLSSYEQYF. DNA for the CDR3: TGTGCCAGCAGCCTAGGCCTTTCCTCCTACGAGCAGTACTTC.

The chain links TRBV30 to TRBJ2-5; 7 nucleotides align to TRBD1. The CDR3 runs 14 residues. Germline-derived CDR1 and CDR2 are GTSNPN and SVGIG (reference sequence). The V segment lost 2 bases and the J segment 1 base; nucleotides outside the gene matches: 4. The CDR3: CAWSPGQIQETQYF. The CDR3, as DNA: TGTGCCTGGAGTCCGGGACAGATCCAAGAGACCCAGTACTTC.

This clone was recorded many times. The V and J genes are TRBV2 and TRBJ2-1; possible D gene TRBD2, 6 bases. Germline values: CDR1 SNHLY, CDR2 FYNNEI. CDR3 length: 12 residues. V dropped 8 bases and J dropped 3 bases, with 8 bases sitting between them. The CDR3: CASGSGYNEQFF. CDR3 DNA sequence: TGTGCCAGCGGTAGCGGCTACAATGAGCAGTTCTTC.

This chain joins TRBV5-4 and TRBJ2-5; TRBD1 agrees at 8 bases. V dropped 3 bases and J dropped 5; count of bases not matched to a gene: 15. Per the germline V gene, CDR1 is SGHNT and CDR2 is YYREEE (reference sequence). The CDR3 sequence is 17 residues long. The CDR3 DNA sequence: TGTGCCAGCAGCTCTAACCCCGGACAGGGTCAGTGGGAGACCCAGTACTTC. It specifies CASSSNPGQGQWETQYF. The complete variable domain, with remaining parts taken from reference TRBV5-4 and TRBJ2-5, reads ETGVTQSPTHLIKTRGQQVTLRCSSQSGHNTVSWYQQALGQGPQFIFQYYREEENGRGNFPPRFSGLQFPNYSSELNVNALELDDSALYLCASSSNPGQGQWETQYFGPGTRLLVL.

The chain employs TRBV15 and TRBJ2-7; TRBD1 agrees at 10 bases. The CDR3 totals 15 residues. With 1 base clipped from V and 2 bases from J, the junction kept 2 bases outside the gene matches. Germline V CDR1 and CDR2: LNHNV, YYDKDF (reference sequence). CDR3 DNA: TGTGCCACCAGCAGAGGGGGGACAGGGGCCTACGAGCAGTACTTC. Its translation: CATSRGGTGAYEQYF.

The J gene is TRBJ1-2, the V gene TRBV29-1, with D perhaps matching TRBD1 (5 bases). The CDR3 contains 12 residues. Germline V gene sequence: CDR1 SQVTM, CDR2 ANQGSEA. V lost 4 bases to trimming and J lost 5 bases, with 11 bases between them. CDR3 in amino acids: CSVGAGHYGYTF. CDR3 DNA sequence: TGCAGCGTTGGGGCAGGACATTATGGCTACACCTTC.

The rearrangement joins TRBV5-1 to TRBJ1-1; perhaps TRBD1 as D (5 bases). This CDR3 has 15 residues. The germline gives CDR1 SGHRS, CDR2 YFSETQ. V gave up 0 bases and J gave up 1 base, with 10 bases separating them. The CDR3 reads CASSLASGKNTEAFF. The CDR3 nucleotides are TGCGCCAGCAGCTTGGCCTCAGGGAAGAACACTGAAGCTTTCTTT.

The chain carries TRBV10-1 and TRBJ2-7; TRBD1 is a possible D gene (6 bases). CDR3 length equals 12 residues. Per the germline V gene, CDR1 is WNHNN and CDR2 is SYGVQD (reference sequence). V was trimmed by 3 bases and J by 6 bases, leaving 9 bases between them. The CDR3 protein is CASSEQGAEQYF. The DNA of the CDR3 is TGCGCCAGCAGTGAACAGGGTGCCGAGCAGTACTTC.

CDR3 loop: CATNRDRGYNEQFF. In DNA form, the CDR3 reads TGTGCCACCAACCGGGACAGGGGCTACAATGAGCAGTTCTTC. The rearrangement links TRBV15 to TRBJ2-1; 10 bases agree with TRBD1. V was clipped by 7 bases and J by 3 bases; unmatched bases: 3. Germline V gene lookup returns CDR1 LNHNV and CDR2 YYDKDF (reference sequence). This CDR3 is 14 amino acids long.

V and J are TRBV5-1 and TRBJ1-2, with TRBD1 matching 7 bases. Germline V CDR1 and CDR2: SGHRS, YFSETQ. Trimming removed 1 base from V and 4 bases from J; junction bases left unmatched: 7. The length of the CDR3 is 15 residues. CDR3 sequence: CASSLRTGEAYGYTF. CDR3 sequence (DNA): TGCGCCAGCAGCTTGCGTACAGGGGAGGCCTATGGCTACACCTTC.

This chain joins TRBV5-1 and TRBJ1-1; D is uncertain. Germline lookup yields CDR1 SGHRS and CDR2 YFSETQ. Between the trimmed V and J ends, which lost 5 bases and 5 bases, there was a span of 16 bases. CDR3 length equals 14 residues. The DNA for the CDR3 is TGCGCCAGCAGTCGCGGTGAACAACGAACTGAAGCTTTCTTT. This encodes CASSRGEQRTEAFF. The full variable domain, with the rest looked up from reference TRBV5-1 and TRBJ1-1, is KAGVTQTPRYLIKTRGQQVTLSCSPISGHRSVSWYQQTPGQGLQFLFEYFSETQRNKGNFPGRFSGRQFSNSRSEMNVSTLELGDSALYLCASSRGEQRTEAFFGQGTRLTVV.

The V call is TRBV5-4, the J call TRBJ2-1; a weak D match, TRBD2 (6 bases). This CDR3 region has 15 residues. Trimming took 2 bases from V and 6 from J, leaving 15 bases between them. The germline gives CDR1 SGHNT, CDR2 YYREEE (reference sequence). The CDR3 bases are TGTGCCAGCAGCTTTGATGCTAGCGTCAGCAATGAGCAGTTCTTC. Translating gives CASSFDASVSNEQFF. The full variable domain, with the rest looked up from reference TRBV5-4 and TRBJ2-1, is ETGVTQSPTHLIKTRGQQVTLRCSSQSGHNTVSWYQQALGQGPQFIFQYYREEENGRGNFPPRFSGLQFPNYSSELNVNALELDDSALYLCASSFDASVSNEQFFGPGTRLTVL.

The genes are TRBV18 and TRBJ2-2, with 7 nucleotides matching TRBD1. V lost 4 bases to trimming and J lost 6 bases; unmatched junction nucleotides: 11. CDR1 and CDR2 from the germline V gene are KGHSH and LQKENI. This CDR3 comprises 16 residues. CDR3 bases: TGTGCCAGCTCACTCATACCGGGACAGTCGGCCGGGGAGCTGTTTTTT. Encoded protein: CASSLIPGQSAGELFF.

The CDR3 DNA follows: TGTGCCACCAGCAGGGCACAGGGTATAAGTAGCTATGGCTACACCTTC. This encodes CATSRAQGISSYGYTF. The chain combines TRBV15 with TRBJ1-2, with D perhaps TRBD1 (6 bases). The germline V gene has CDR1 LNHNV and CDR2 YYDKDF (reference sequence). The CDR3 spans 16 residues. Trimming left V 3 bases short and J 4 bases short, with 18 bases between.

The chain uses TRBV29-1 and TRBJ2-1, with D maybe TRBD2 (7 bases). The germline V gene has CDR1 SQVTM and CDR2 ANQGSEA. The CDR3 has 14 residues. V was trimmed by 4 bases and J by 7 bases, leaving 17 bases between them. The CDR3 loop is CSVAAGAAGNEQFF. The CDR3 DNA follows: TGCAGCGTTGCGGCGGGGGCCGCCGGGAATGAGCAGTTCTTC.